Reported below is one T cell receptor beta chain. The specificity of this receptor is unknown. No base-level quality is on record; no much larger clone is a single base apart. Collaborating institutions collected whole blood in K2EDTA tubes following their own protocols. For TCRbeta analysis, collaborators shipped samples as frozen whole blood, isolated PBMCs, or DNA extracted from either of those sample types. These data are taken from a study of blood T cell repertoires in COVID-19 (dated by TCRdb to about 2020). About the study as a whole: Collaborator samples came from the United States, Italy and Spain and covered acute and convalescent phases of COVID-19. The material from the prospective study consisted of cDNA or gDNA derived from T cells, B-cell-depleted T cells, or PBMCs. The dataset comprised deeply sampled blood TCRbeta repertoires from subjects exposed to, actively infected with, or recovered from COVID-19. A freely available public database, intended as a resource for researchers studying the immune response to SARS-CoV-2, is where the repertoires were released. The samples were drawn from the first 160 participants of the ongoing ImmuneRACE study and from about 1,200 subjects provided by 6 global collaborators. A de-identified subject ID, COVID-19 status, age in years and sex were almost always included in the sample metadata. HLA class I and class II types, where available, came from metadata supplied by the sample provider rather than from assay-based typing. General findings and caveats noted by the study authors: The amount of clinical and demographic metadata varied by source and participant and was provided uncurated.

TCRbeta CDR3 regions were amplified from genomic DNA using the immunoSEQ Assay, a bias-controlled multiplex PCR. In the source study's methods: The number of nucleated cells in each sample was estimated from the amplification of reference gene primers within the assay. Sequence reads were collapsed and filtered to measure the absolute abundance of every unique TCRbeta CDR3 rearrangement. For each sample, productive Simpson clonality was calculated as the square root of Simpson's diversity index across productive rearrangements. Not all clones reach the TCRdb copy of this immuneACCESS table, which keeps in-frame sequences only. Checked studies attribute under half of the gap to unresolved V genes and leave the rest unexplained. V and J calls and clone size are as listed in that table; D and trimming were resolved from the DNA. Counted in this sample were about 87,000 clones; around 90% of them appeared once. The ten largest clonotypes hold 4.5% to 5% of the sample.

Sequenced material: peripheral blood. The clonotype originates from a woman older than 75 with acute or convalescent COVID-19.

The sequence in DNA is TGTGCCAGCAGCGTAGCACCCAGTTTCAGCTCTGGAAACACCATATATTTT. Its translation is CASSVAPSFSSGNTIYF. The rearranged segments are TRBV9 and TRBJ1-3; the D gene is unclear. Taken from the germline V gene, the CDR1 and CDR2 loops are SGDLS and YYNGEE. The V end loses 0 bases and the J end loses 0 bases, and a stretch of 13 bases separates them. The CDR3 starts with the cysteine, ends with the phenylalanine, and has 17 residues. Only the CDR3 part of the read is kept: 51 bases, read in frame from the first base.